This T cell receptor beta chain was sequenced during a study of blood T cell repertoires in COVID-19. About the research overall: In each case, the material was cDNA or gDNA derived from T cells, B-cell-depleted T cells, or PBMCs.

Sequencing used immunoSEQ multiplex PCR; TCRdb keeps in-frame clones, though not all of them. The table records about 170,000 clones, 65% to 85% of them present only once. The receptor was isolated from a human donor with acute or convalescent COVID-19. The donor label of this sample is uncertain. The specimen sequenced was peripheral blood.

The CDR3 sequence is CASSARTGPTEAFF. In nucleotides, the CDR3 is TGTGCCAGCAGCGCACGGACAGGGCCGACTGAAGCTTTCTTT. The chain has TRBV7-8 and TRBJ1-1, with TRBD1 matching over 8 bases. The ends lost 5 bases at V and 5 bases at J; junction bases unmatched: 7. Germline V gene lookup returns CDR1 SGHVS and CDR2 FQNEAQ. This CDR3 has 14 residues.